Given below is one T cell receptor (beta chain) in context. Its antigen is undetermined. RNA transcripts were the template for amplifying TCR beta CDR3 regions. Researchers ran a first-round RT-PCR on the TCR CDR3 using the HTBI primer set. TCRdb recomputed calls from the multiplex PCR reads with MiXCR, one row per CDR3 protein. The sample has almost 600,000 distinct CDR3 sequences, around 13% seen once; the top ten hold 5.8%. Each patient was aged 18 to 65 and had newly diagnosed hyperthyroidism of under 2 months' duration. Blood was drawn at first hyperthyroidism diagnosis, before any ophthalmopathy symptoms. This sample is part of a study of T cells in Graves' hyperthyroidism and ophthalmopathy. CDR3 length: 11 amino acids. Deletions cut 3 bases from V and 6 bases from J, with 5 bases between. Germline CDR1 is ENHRY and CDR2 is SYGVKD. General study findings and limits: A model using 13 V-J features told ophthalmopathy apart from stable hyperthyroidism. Model output signaled ophthalmopathy a median around 6.9 months ahead of onset.

The sequenced material came from blood. This TCR was recovered from a woman aged 25-40 years with Graves' hyperthyroidism that later progressed to Graves' ophthalmopathy. The chain recombines TRBV10-3 with TRBJ1-1; unclear D gene. The CDR3 loop is CAISDGAEAFF. CDR3 DNA sequence: TGTGCCATCAGTGATGGCGCTGAAGCTTTCTTT.